This T cell receptor beta chain was documented in a study of T cell repertoires in cytomegalovirus infection. The CDR3 covers 12 residues. The V gene's germline CDR1 is SNHLY and CDR2 FYNNEI. Trimming stripped 6 bases from V and 7 bases from J, with 7 bases between. One entry per CDR3 protein, called by TCRdb with MiXCR from the reads. The data hold some 100,000 distinct CDR3 sequences, with less than 30% observed a single time. In its sample, this clonotype was seen a few times. Its antigen remains unidentified. The V gene is TRBV2, the J gene TRBJ1-6; D gene ambiguous. This TCR came from a human donor in good health (CMV status not recorded). Some clones in this sample may be carry-over from other donors' samples. The sequences come from CD8+ T cells from cultured PBMCs, collected from culture after CMV antigen stimulation. The CDR3 DNA reads TGTGCCAGCAGGCTCGGGAATTCACCCCTCCACTTT. Amino acids: CASRLGNSPLHF.